The 21 T cell receptor beta chains listed next were all sequenced from one sample in a study of T cell responses to AZD1222 COVID-19 vaccine. Here immunoSEQ multiplex PCR was the method, and the copy in TCRdb shows in-frame clones only, minus some. Of about 160,000 clones detected, 80% to 90% appear once; the ten largest clones hold around 4.9%. The material was peripheral blood, obtained on day 0 of AZD1222 vaccination. These receptors were collected from an adult in good health.

The CDR3 protein is CASSPGDNTGELFF. CDR3 bases: TGCGCCAGCAGCCCCGGGGACAACACCGGGGAGCTGTTTTTT. This chain joins TRBV5-1 and TRBJ2-2; D possibly matches TRBD1 or TRBD2 (5 bases each). This CDR3 contains 14 residues. The germline V gene has CDR1 SGHRS and CDR2 YFSETQ. V was trimmed by 4 bases and J by 2 bases, leaving 9 bases between them.

The J gene is TRBJ2-1, the V gene TRBV3-1 (or the pseudogene TRBV3-2), with D maybe TRBD2 (6 bases). The CDR3 length is 16 residues. V was pared by 4 bases and J by 0 bases, with 13 bases between. Germline V CDR1 and CDR2: LGHDT, YNNKEL (reference sequence). The CDR3 DNA reads as TGTGCCAGCAGCCTCCCGGGACTTCACTCCTACAATGAGCAGTTCTTC. It codes for CASSLPGLHSYNEQFF.

DNA of the CDR3: TGTGCCAGCCGGGACAGGAACTATGGCTACACCTTC. Its translation: CASRDRNYGYTF. This chain joins TRBV2 and TRBJ1-2; 8 bases map to TRBD1. Trimming cost V 8 bases and J 2 bases; bases outside gene matches: 1. This CDR3 is built from 12 residues. Germline V CDR1 and CDR2: SNHLY, FYNNEI.

The chain carries TRBV9 and TRBJ2-3, with no clear D. The CDR3 is made up of 15 amino acids. Germline V gene sequence: CDR1 SGDLS, CDR2 YYNGEE. The V and J ends lost 0 bases and 0 bases respectively, with 8 bases between them. For the CDR3, the DNA is TGTGCCAGCAGCGTAGTAGGGTGGAGCACAGATACGCAGTATTTT. Its protein product is CASSVVGWSTDTQYF.

With regard to this clone: Relative to the germline gene, one junction end is altered; a read error may explain this. The chain combines TRBV6-2 or TRBV6-3 with TRBJ2-7, with D perhaps given as TRBD1 or TRBD2 (5 bases each). The CDR3 sequence is 12 residues long. Looked up from germline, CDR1 is MNHEY and CDR2 is SVGEGT. As DNA, the CDR3 is TGTGCCAGCAGTTCAGTCTTTTGGGACCGGGACTTC. The encoded protein is CASSSVFWDRDF.

The gene calls are TRBV28 and TRBJ2-7; D is uncertain. The CDR3 has 12 amino acids. V was trimmed by 4 bases and J by 4 bases, leaving 8 bases between them. In germline, CDR1 is MDHEN, CDR2 SYDVKM. The CDR3 DNA reads TGTGCCAGCAGTTCTCAAGTATACGAGCAGTACTTC. As protein: CASSSQVYEQYF.

The genes are TRBV12-3 or TRBV12-4 and TRBJ1-1, with TRBD1 identical over 7 bases. With V trimmed by 6 bases and J by 4 bases, 5 bases remained unmatched. The CDR3 spans 13 residues. For the CDR3, the DNA is TGTGCCAGCAGGCAACGGGACAGCACTGAAGCTTTCTTT. This gives the protein CASRQRDSTEAFF.

This rearrangement joins TRBV12-3 or TRBV12-4 to TRBJ1-5, with D unresolved. The CDR3 runs 13 residues. Between the trimmed V and J ends, which lost 5 bases and 2 bases, there was a span of 7 bases. Here the CDR3 DNA reads TGTGCCAGCAGTCCGCCCGGCAATCAGCCCCAGCATTTT. It is translated as CASSPPGNQPQHF.

The genes are TRBV20-1 and TRBJ1-1; D remains unclear. Germline V CDR1 and CDR2: DFQATT, SNEGSKA (reference sequence). This CDR3 is built from 11 residues. V was trimmed by 6 bases and J by 8 bases, leaving 13 bases between them. Here the CDR3 reads CSAEMGREAFF. The CDR3 coding sequence is TGCAGTGCCGAGATGGGAAGGGAAGCTTTCTTT.

The chain combines TRBV4-2 with TRBJ2-1; TRBD2 matches at 11 bases. Germline-derived CDR1 and CDR2 are LGHNA and YNFKEQ. The length of the CDR3 is 16 residues. Unmatched junction bases numbered 10, after V lost 6 bases and J lost 6 bases. CDR3 region: CASRLSLAGASNEQFF. As DNA, the CDR3 is TGTGCCAGCAGACTTTCACTAGCGGGAGCCTCCAATGAGCAGTTCTTC.

The V call is TRBV7-8, the J call TRBJ2-7, with 12 bases aligning to TRBD2. The CDR3 extends over 17 amino acids. Per the germline V gene, CDR1 is SGHVS and CDR2 is FQNEAQ. J gave up 2 bases and V 5 bases, and 10 bases lay outside the gene matches. The CDR3 nucleotides are TGTGCCAGCAGCCGATCGGCTAGCGGGAGGGGAGCCTACGAGCAGTACTTC. It translates to CASSRSASGRGAYEQYF.

The rearrangement uses TRBV19 and TRBJ1-1; a weak D match, TRBD1 (5 bases). The CDR3 is made up of 13 amino acids. With 3 bases removed from V and 5 bases from J, the gap between germline ends came to 10 bases. CDR1 and CDR2 (germline): LNHDA, SQIVND (reference sequence). Here the CDR3 DNA reads TGTGCCAGTAGTATGGGGCAAATGACTGAAGCTTTCTTT. Amino acids: CASSMGQMTEAFF.

The CDR3 DNA reads TGTGCCACCGGTCGGGGCGGGTCAGATACGCAGTATTTT. Its protein is CATGRGGSDTQYF. The rearrangement links TRBV15 to TRBJ2-3; D assignment may be TRBD1 or TRBD2 (5 bases each). Germline V gene sequence: CDR1 LNHNV, CDR2 YYDKDF (reference sequence). The CDR3 sequence is 13 residues long. With 8 bases removed from V and 4 bases from J, the gap between germline ends came to 13 bases.

The chain couples TRBV11-3 to TRBJ2-2, with a weak D call TRBD2 (6 bases). Trimming removed 4 bases from V and 3 bases from J, with 12 bases in between. The CDR3 covers 15 residues. Germline V gives CDR1 SGHNT, CDR2 YENEEA. The CDR3 DNA sequence: TGTGCCAGCAGCTACGGGACTTCTGACACCGGGGAGCTGTTTTTT. Translated, it gives CASSYGTSDTGELFF.

This chain uses TRBV7-2 with TRBJ2-5; D may be TRBD1 (5 bases). The CDR3 is made up of 13 amino acids. The ends were cut back, 1 base at V and 9 bases at J, with 12 bases in the middle. CDR1 and CDR2 (germline): SGHTA, FQGNSA. This CDR3 is CASSLDVRASQYF. The CDR3 bases are TGTGCCAGCAGCTTAGACGTCAGGGCATCCCAGTACTTC.

The chain uses TRBV19 and TRBJ2-3; 7 bases are a match to TRBD1. Germline V gene sequence: CDR1 LNHDA, CDR2 SQIVND (reference sequence). CDR3 size: 13 residues. The trim removed 6 bases at V and 1 base at J, leaving 1 base unmatched. The CDR3 reads CASRGTGTDTQYF. CDR3 bases: TGTGCCAGTAGGGGGACAGGCACAGATACGCAGTATTTT.

J is TRBJ1-5 and V is TRBV18, with D unresolved. CDR3 length: 15 amino acids. The V and J ends lost 1 base and 0 bases respectively, with 7 bases between them. Germline V CDR1 and CDR2: KGHSH, LQKENI. The CDR3 region has the DNA TGTGCCAGCTCACCACTCGGGGATAGCAATCAGCCCCAGCATTTT. Protein product: CASSPLGDSNQPQHF.

This clone was observed a few times. This chain connects TRBV5-1 to TRBJ2-5; 13 nucleotides line up with TRBD2. Germline CDR1 reads SGHRS; CDR2 reads YFSETQ. CDR3 size: 15 residues. With 7 bases clipped from V and 7 bases from J, the junction kept 10 bases outside the gene matches. In nucleotides, the CDR3 is TGCGCCAGCGCTACCGGGACTAGCGGGATCGGGACCCAGTACTTC. It codes for CASATGTSGIGTQYF.

The chain employs TRBV7-3 and TRBJ2-1, with D unresolved. Trimming left V 5 bases short and J 8 bases short, with 13 bases between. Per germline, CDR1 SGHTA and CDR2 FQGTGA. This CDR3 region has 13 residues. DNA of the CDR3: TGTGCCAGCAGCCCCATGGGTAGGGATGAGCAGTTCTTC. This translates into CASSPMGRDEQFF.

This chain uses TRBV27 with TRBJ1-4; D ambiguous. The germline V gene has CDR1 MNHEY and CDR2 SMNVEV (reference sequence). V gave up 6 bases and J gave up 0 bases, with 11 bases separating them. CDR3 length: 15 amino acids. CDR3 amino acids: CASSRGVATNEKLFF. CDR3 DNA: TGTGCCAGCAGCCGGGGAGTTGCAACTAATGAAAAACTGTTTTTT.

As DNA, the CDR3 is TGCGCCAGCAGCCCTGACAGGAGCTCCACCGGGGAGCTGTTTTTT. It yields the protein CASSPDRSSTGELFF. J is TRBJ2-2 and V is TRBV5-1; maybe TRBD1 (6 bases). The germline CDR1 and CDR2 sequences are SGHRS and YFSETQ. V lost 4 bases to trimming and J lost 4 bases, with 14 bases between them. The CDR3 has 15 amino acids. The full variable domain, completed using reference TRBV5-1 and TRBJ2-2, is KAGVTQTPRYLIKTRGQQVTLSCSPISGHRSVSWYQQTPGQGLQFLFEYFSETQRNKGNFPGRFSGRQFSNSRSEMNVSTLELGDSALYLCASSPDRSSTGELFFGEGSRLTVL.